The subject of this entry is one TCR beta chain. Its antigen remains unknown. A multiplex PCR was run with 60 Vbeta primers and 13 Jbeta primers. Profiled with immunoSEQ multiplex PCR; TCRdb holds only in-frame clones, not every one. Of 130,000 to 150,000 clones in the sample, over 75% were seen once. This sample was taken from a study of cytomegalovirus exposure and HLA in healthy donors. Broader study findings: Data from an earlier analysis indicated that most TCR beta V segments were productive either about 87% or about 30% of the time. A missense DCLRE1C variant was associated with V- and J-gene trimming of TCR beta chains in a later analysis, and an independent cohort replicated the association. Associated with cytomegalovirus, according to the listing, were around 160 TCR beta chains.

The TCR originated in a man younger than 45 in good health and CMV-seropositive. The source material was PBMCs.

The CDR3 is CASSARTGEGNQPQHF. The CDR3 DNA reads TGTGCCAGCAGCGCCCGGACAGGGGAGGGCAATCAGCCCCAGCATTTT. This chain links TRBV11-2 with TRBJ1-5, with TRBD1 matching over 9 bases. Per germline, CDR1 SGHAT and CDR2 FQNNGV. There are 16 residues in the CDR3. V trimming: 5 bases; J trimming: 2 bases; junction bases outside the gene matches: 7.